Listed here are 32 T cell receptor beta chains from one sample, sequenced in a study of cytomegalovirus exposure and HLA in healthy donors. Primers for the PCR totalled 60 Vbeta and 13 Jbeta. The protocol was immunoSEQ multiplex PCR, while the TCRdb copy is restricted to in-frame clones and leaves out a portion. The sample lists under 200,000 clones, 65% to 90% seen once, with approximately 2% in the top ten. Specimen: PBMCs. The receptors originated from a human donor in good health.

J is TRBJ2-5 and V is TRBV5-4, with D possibly TRBD2 on 5 matching bases. The V gene's germline CDR1 is SGHNT and CDR2 YYREEE (reference sequence). V gave up 0 bases and J gave up 2 bases, with 8 bases separating them. The CDR3 sequence is 14 residues long. The CDR3, as DNA: TGTGCCAGCAGCTTGGGGCTAGCACAAGAGACCCAGTACTTC. It encodes CASSLGLAQETQYF. The full variable domain, in which reference TRBV5-4 and TRBJ2-5 provide the parts outside the CDR3, is ETGVTQSPTHLIKTRGQQVTLRCSSQSGHNTVSWYQQALGQGPQFIFQYYREEENGRGNFPPRFSGLQFPNYSSELNVNALELDDSALYLCASSLGLAQETQYFGPGTRLLVL.

The V and J genes are TRBV5-4 and TRBJ2-2; 7 bases line up with TRBD2. CDR1 is SGHNT and CDR2 is YYREEE in the germline V gene (reference sequence). The CDR3 consists of 15 residues. V trimming: 3 bases; J trimming: 5 bases; junction bases outside the gene matches: 7. CDR3 amino acids: CASSSGLLRTGELFF. CDR3 DNA sequence: TGTGCCAGCAGCTCGGGACTACTGAGGACCGGGGAGCTGTTTTTT.

The rearrangement joins TRBV9 to TRBJ2-1, with a weak D call TRBD1 (7 bases). The CDR3 is made up of 15 amino acids. Germline V gene lookup returns CDR1 SGDLS and CDR2 YYNGEE. The V and J ends lost 1 base and 4 bases respectively, with 12 bases between them. DNA of the CDR3: TGTGCCAGCAGCGTACAGGGGGGTCTGTACAATGAGCAGTTCTTC. Protein product: CASSVQGGLYNEQFF. The variable domain in full, completed from reference TRBV9 and TRBJ2-1, reads DSGVTQTPKHLITATGQRVTLRCSPRSGDLSVYWYQQSLDQGLQFLIQYYNGEERAKGNILERFSAQQFPDLHSELNLSSLELGDSALYFCASSVQGGLYNEQFFGPGTRLTVL.

This chain links TRBV5-4 with TRBJ2-7; the D is unclear. Trimming shortened V by 0 bases and J by 0 bases, and 7 bases separated the two germline ends. The CDR3 runs 14 residues. In germline, CDR1 is SGHNT, CDR2 YYREEE (reference sequence). In DNA, the CDR3 is TGTGCCAGCAGCTTGGAGCGTAGCTCCTACGAGCAGTACTTC. This codes for CASSLERSSYEQYF.

This sequence joins TRBV28 and TRBJ2-2; D is undetermined. V gave up 3 bases and J gave up 8 bases, with 7 bases separating them. CDR1 and CDR2 (germline): MDHEN, SYDVKM. This CDR3 has 12 residues. The CDR3 spells CASSLRQGELFF. In DNA form, the CDR3 reads TGTGCCAGCAGTTTGAGGCAGGGGGAGCTGTTTTTT.

The chain uses TRBV2 and TRBJ1-2, with 9 bases fitting TRBD1. CDR1 is SNHLY and CDR2 is FYNNEI in the germline V gene. The CDR3 is 17 amino acids. The junction had 9 bases not matched to a gene; V was cut back by 1 base and J by 3 bases. The CDR3 here is CASSEGTGGAPDYGYTF. As DNA, the CDR3 is TGTGCCAGCAGTGAAGGAACAGGGGGCGCCCCGGACTATGGCTACACCTTC.

In this sample, this clone turned up a few times. This sequence joins TRBV19 and TRBJ1-2; no definite D call. In germline, CDR1 is LNHDA, CDR2 SQIVND (reference sequence). The V gene lost 4 bases and the J gene lost 0 bases, with 18 bases spanning the gap. CDR3 length: 17 residues. CDR3 residues: CASSNEPEDRANYGYTF. For the CDR3, the DNA is TGTGCCAGTAGTAATGAACCGGAGGACCGAGCTAACTATGGCTACACCTTC.

V gene TRBV11-3 combines with J gene TRBJ1-1, with D maybe TRBD1 (5 bases). The ends were cut back, 5 bases at V and 1 base at J, with 8 bases in the middle. This CDR3 spans 13 amino acids. Looked up from germline, CDR1 is SGHNT and CDR2 is YENEEA. CDR3 residues: CASSLGANTEAFF. CDR3 coding DNA: TGTGCCAGCAGCCTTGGGGCGAACACTGAAGCTTTCTTT.

This clone was detected only a few times. The chain has TRBV7-8 and TRBJ1-1, with TRBD1 as a possible D gene (6 bases). The CDR3 has 15 residues. CDR1 and CDR2 (germline): SGHVS, FQNEAQ. The V end was cut by 1 base, the J end by 1 base, with 10 bases between. CDR3 in amino acids: CASSLVRGRNTEAFF. The CDR3 DNA follows: TGTGCCAGCAGCTTAGTCAGGGGTCGGAACACTGAAGCTTTCTTT.

The chain couples TRBV2 to TRBJ2-1; 13 bases map to TRBD2. This CDR3 is 13 amino acids long. V was clipped by 4 bases and J by 15 bases; unmatched bases: 6. Germline loops: CDR1 SNHLY, CDR2 FYNNEI. In nucleotides, the CDR3 is TGTGCCAGCAGTGCGGGACTAGCGGGGTCGGTGTTCTTC. It specifies CASSAGLAGSVFF.

V and J are TRBV29-1 and TRBJ1-2; D remains ambiguous. Deletions cut 4 bases from V and 4 bases from J, with 13 bases between. CDR1 and CDR2 (germline): SQVTM, ANQGSEA. There are 13 residues in the CDR3. The CDR3 here is CSVVAGFSYGYTF. In DNA form, the CDR3 reads TGCAGCGTTGTCGCAGGATTTTCCTATGGCTACACCTTC.

V and J are TRBV7-9 and TRBJ2-1; 13 bases agree with TRBD2. This CDR3 is built from 15 residues. CDR1 and CDR2 (germline): SEHNR, FQNEAQ (reference sequence). V lost 6 bases, J lost 5 bases, and 4 bases stayed unmatched. The CDR3 protein is CASSPGTSGDNEQFF. CDR3 sequence (DNA): TGTGCCAGCAGTCCCGGGACTAGCGGGGACAATGAGCAGTTCTTC.

This chain links TRBV9 with TRBJ2-7; TRBD2 matches 14 bases. Germline assignment: CDR1 SGDLS and CDR2 YYNGEE. The CDR3 is 15 residues long. Trimming removed 4 bases from V and 2 bases from J; junction bases left unmatched: 2. The CDR3 sequence is CASSLGLAGAYEQYF. For the CDR3, the DNA is TGTGCCAGCAGCTTGGGACTAGCGGGGGCCTACGAGCAGTACTTC. The whole variable domain, remainder taken from reference TRBV9 and TRBJ2-7, is DSGVTQTPKHLITATGQRVTLRCSPRSGDLSVYWYQQSLDQGLQFLIQYYNGEERAKGNILERFSAQQFPDLHSELNLSSLELGDSALYFCASSLGLAGAYEQYFGPGTRLTVT.

The chain recombines TRBV29-1 with TRBJ2-7, with 8 bases identical to TRBD1. CDR1 is SQVTM and CDR2 is ANQGSEA in the germline V gene. The CDR3 consists of 17 residues. J was trimmed by 2 bases and V by 6 bases; bases with no gene match: 18. This CDR3 reads CSVVPSAYNRGAYEQYF. The CDR3 region has the DNA TGCAGCGTCGTCCCTTCTGCCTACAACAGGGGGGCCTACGAGCAGTACTTC.

The chain carries TRBV4-2 and TRBJ2-1, with TRBD2 identical over 8 bases. The CDR3 has 16 amino acids. V lost 0 bases, J lost 10 bases, and 11 bases stayed unmatched. Germline V gene sequence: CDR1 LGHNA, CDR2 YNFKEQ. The CDR3 sequence: CASSQDGTSGGGEQFF. In DNA, the CDR3 is TGTGCCAGCAGCCAAGATGGTACTAGCGGCGGGGGCGAGCAGTTCTTC.

The table lists this clone with a count of one. This chain joins TRBV5-1 and TRBJ2-3; 9 positions agree with TRBD1. After removal of 2 bases from V and 3 bases from J, the junction contained 1 base not matched to a gene. CDR3 length equals 14 residues. Germline V CDR1 and CDR2: SGHRS, YFSETQ. The CDR3, as DNA: TGCGCCAGCAGCTTAGGGACAGGGACAGATACGCAGTATTTT. Translating it yields CASSLGTGTDTQYF.

This clone was seen only once. The V gene is TRBV4-1, the J gene TRBJ1-1, with D tentatively TRBD1 (5 bases). This CDR3 region has 13 residues. Trimming stripped 0 bases from V and 11 bases from J, with 13 bases between. The germline V gene has CDR1 MGHRA and CDR2 YSYEKL. CDR3 sequence (DNA): TGCGCCAGCAGCCAAGACGTTAGACGGGGGGCTTTCTTT. Translated, it gives CASSQDVRRGAFF.

V usage is TRBV27 and J usage is TRBJ2-7, with 9 positions matching TRBD1. Trimming cost V 3 bases and J 5 bases; bases outside gene matches: 8. This CDR3 comprises 15 residues. CDR1 is MNHEY and CDR2 is SMNVEV in the germline V gene (reference sequence). As DNA, the CDR3 is TGTGCCAGCAGTTTGGTGGGACAGGGAAGCCACGAGCAGTACTTC. Translated, it gives CASSLVGQGSHEQYF.

The count of this clone is one. This sequence joins TRBV7-2 and TRBJ1-5; TRBD1 is a possible D gene (5 bases). The germline CDR1 and CDR2 sequences are SGHTA and FQGNSA. Trimming removed 0 bases from V and 4 bases from J, with 10 bases in between. The CDR3 contains 15 residues. The CDR3 is CASSLARTRNQPQHF. As DNA, the CDR3 is TGTGCCAGCAGCTTAGCGCGGACAAGAAATCAGCCCCAGCATTTT.

This chain links TRBV5-6 with TRBJ2-2; TRBD1 matches 8 bases. The junction had 3 bases not matched to a gene; V was cut back by 2 bases and J by 0 bases. The CDR3 length is 16 residues. CDR1 SGHDT and CDR2 YYEEEE come from the germline V gene. DNA of the CDR3: TGTGCCAGCAGCTTTCTGACAGGGGCGAACACCGGGGAGCTGTTTTTT. Residues: CASSFLTGANTGELFF.

On this clone itself: This same CDR3 is encoded by further DNA sequences in the sample. This chain connects TRBV6-5 to TRBJ1-6; the match to TRBD1 covers 11 bases. Unmatched junction bases numbered 5, after V lost 6 bases and J lost 10 bases. CDR1 is MNHEY, CDR2 SVGAGI, per germline. CDR3 length: 14 amino acids. CDR3 sequence (DNA): TGTGCCAGCAGCCGGGACAGGGGGAACTCACCCCTCCACTTT. Translation: CASSRDRGNSPLHF.

The V call is TRBV6-5, the J call TRBJ1-2; D ambiguous. Germline lookup yields CDR1 MNHEY and CDR2 SVGAGI. V lost 9 bases, J lost 0 bases, and 11 bases lay in between. This CDR3 has 13 amino acids. As DNA, the CDR3 is TGTGCCAGTACCGACGGAGCTAACTATGGCTACACCTTC. Protein product: CASTDGANYGYTF.

The DNA of the CDR3 is TGTGCCAGCAGCCTAGGGGGCCTCGGGACCCAGTACTTC. It is translated as CASSLGGLGTQYF. This chain connects TRBV11-2 to TRBJ2-5; 7 bases agree with TRBD1. In germline, CDR1 is SGHAT, CDR2 FQNNGV. The length of the CDR3 is 13 residues. V shed 5 bases and J 7 bases; nucleotides not matched to a gene: 7.

The rearrangement uses TRBV6-5 and TRBJ2-7; 7 bases fit TRBD1. The V gene end was trimmed by 5 bases and the J gene end by 4 bases; junction bases not matched to a gene: 5. The CDR3 runs 13 residues. CDR1 is MNHEY, CDR2 SVGAGI, per germline. In DNA form, the CDR3 reads TGTGCCAGCAGTCCCAGGACAGGATACGAGCAGTACTTC. It encodes CASSPRTGYEQYF.

This clone was counted a few times. The chain has TRBV27 and TRBJ2-5, with 8 bases matching TRBD2. V gave up 5 bases and J gave up 1 base; unmatched junction bases: 9. CDR1 and CDR2 (germline): MNHEY, SMNVEV (reference sequence). This CDR3 is built from 16 residues. The CDR3 coding sequence is TGTGCCAGCAGTCCCATTATGCGGGGGGCCCAAGAGACCCAGTACTTC. This translates into CASSPIMRGAQETQYF.

This chain uses TRBV5-5 with TRBJ1-6, with 8 bases fitting TRBD1. The germline V gene has CDR1 SGHKS and CDR2 YYEKEE (reference sequence). V lost 4 bases to trimming and J lost 8 bases; unmatched junction nucleotides: 5. This CDR3 contains 14 residues. CDR3 nucleotides: TGTGCCAGCAGCCTTACAGGGGGGGATTCACCCCTCCACTTT. This sequence encodes CASSLTGGDSPLHF.

This clone was observed a handful of times. The sample carries other DNA sequences with the same CDR3. The V and J genes are TRBV19 and TRBJ2-7, with 7 bases lining up with TRBD1. V dropped 1 base and J dropped 4; count of bases not matched to a gene: 4. The CDR3 is made up of 14 amino acids. CDR1 is LNHDA and CDR2 is SQIVND in the germline V gene (reference sequence). The CDR3 coding sequence is TGTGCCAGTAGTATAGGACAGGGAACATACGAGCAGTACTTC. It specifies CASSIGQGTYEQYF.

The V call is TRBV9, the J call TRBJ2-1; a possible D gene is TRBD1 (5 bases). CDR3 length equals 16 residues. V lost 3 bases and J lost 4, with 17 bases in between. Germline CDR1 is SGDLS and CDR2 is YYNGEE. The CDR3 DNA reads as TGTGCCAGCAGCGCCCCAACAGGAGTAGGATACAATGAGCAGTTCTTC. Protein: CASSAPTGVGYNEQFF.

The chain combines TRBV9 with TRBJ2-3, with 14 bases identical to TRBD2. After removal of 1 base from V and 6 bases from J, the junction contained 7 bases not matched to a gene. The CDR3 extends over 17 amino acids. From germline, CDR1 is SGDLS and CDR2 YYNGEE. The CDR3 protein is CASSVRGLAGAGDTQYF. CDR3 coding DNA: TGTGCCAGCAGCGTAAGGGGACTAGCGGGGGCTGGGGATACGCAGTATTTT.

The J gene is TRBJ2-1, the V gene TRBV4-1; 14 nucleotides line up with TRBD2. CDR1 is MGHRA, CDR2 YSYEKL, per germline. V lost 3 bases, J lost 9 bases, and 10 bases stayed unmatched. The CDR3 is 17 residues long. The CDR3 is CASSQAGLAGGGIEQFF. Here the CDR3 DNA reads TGCGCCAGCAGCCAGGCCGGACTAGCGGGGGGCGGAATTGAGCAGTTCTTC.

This chain links TRBV5-4 with TRBJ1-2; perhaps TRBD1 as D (5 bases). From germline, CDR1 is SGHNT and CDR2 YYREEE (reference sequence). The CDR3 covers 15 residues. V was trimmed by 0 bases and J by 0 bases, leaving 9 bases between them. CDR3 loop: CASSLGADTNYGYTF. CDR3 DNA sequence: TGTGCCAGCAGCTTGGGGGCGGACACTAACTATGGCTACACCTTC.

The chain has TRBV5-1 and TRBJ2-7; D might be TRBD1 (6 bases). V lost 1 base and J 0 bases, leaving 14 bases between the germline ends. The CDR3 loop spans 16 amino acids. The V gene's germline CDR1 is SGHRS and CDR2 YFSETQ. CDR3 protein: CASSLTSQGSSYEQYF. CDR3 DNA sequence: TGCGCCAGCAGCTTGACTAGTCAGGGGAGCTCCTACGAGCAGTACTTC. Drawing the rest from reference TRBV5-1 and TRBJ2-7, the complete variable domain is KAGVTQTPRYLIKTRGQQVTLSCSPISGHRSVSWYQQTPGQGLQFLFEYFSETQRNKGNFPGRFSGRQFSNSRSEMNVSTLELGDSALYLCASSLTSQGSSYEQYFGPGTRLTVT.